A selection of T cell receptor beta chains follows, all from one sample in a study of blood T cell repertoires in COVID-19. Here immunoSEQ multiplex PCR was the method, and the copy in TCRdb shows in-frame clones only, minus some. Of about 73,000 clones listed, roughly three quarters are singletons. Sequenced sample: peripheral blood. These receptors all stem from a man between 65 and 79 years old with COVID-19, enrolled during active disease. Each CDR3 is given with its conserved first and last residue. D genes are given only for firm matches. Clone size, where shown, is once, few, many, or a class for clones that have expanded.

TRBD2	TRBV27	TRBJ2-1	few	TGTGCCAGCAGTACCCCGGGACTAGCGGAGTATGAGCAGTTCTTC	CASSTPGLAEYEQFF
NA	TRBV21-1	TRBJ2-1	NA	TGTGCCAGCAGCCACCCCGGGGGAGAACCCCTCAATGAGCAGTTCTTC	CASSHPGGEPLNEQFF
NA	TRBV13	TRBJ2-7	NA	TGTGCCAGCAGCTTAGCGGGTGATCGGTCCTACGAGCAGTACTTC	CASSLAGDRSYEQYF
TRBD1	TRBV5-1	TRBJ1-1	NA	TGCGCCAGCAGCGCAGCACAGGGGGCGGGTTTCTTT	CASSAAQGAGFF
NA	TRBV29-1	TRBJ2-7	once	TGCAGCGTTGGCAGGACAGTCTACGAGCAGTACTTC	CSVGRTVYEQYF
NA	TRBV19	TRBJ1-1	NA	TGTGCCAGTAGTCTACAGGGATCGAACACTGAAGCTTTCTTT	CASSLQGSNTEAFF
TRBD1	TRBV7-9	TRBJ1-1	NA	TGTGCCAGCAGCGGACAGGGGATGAACACTGAAGCTTTCTTT	CASSGQGMNTEAFF
TRBD2	TRBV7-2	TRBJ2-7	few	TGTGCCAGCAGCTCCGGCGGGACTAGCGGGAGCTACGAGCAGTACTTC	CASSSGGTSGSYEQYF
NA	TRBV2	TRBJ2-4	NA	TGTGCCAGCAGTGAAGCGGGGACTTCCGCGGGCATTCAGTACTTC	CASSEAGTSAGIQYF
NA	TRBV5-5	TRBJ1-2	NA	TGTGCCAGCAGCTTGGGGGCGCCGTTTGAAACTCAGGGAAGCTATGGCTACACCTTC	CASSLGAPFETQGSYGYTF
NA	TRBV28	TRBJ2-5	once	TGTGCCAGCAGTTCCCCGACTGGCGGGGAGACCCAGTACTTC	CASSSPTGGETQYF
NA	TRBV27	TRBJ1-2	NA	TGTGCCAGTAGGAAAGGCGGGGCCGCTAACTATGGCTACACCTTC	CASRKGGAANYGYTF
TRBD2	TRBV11-2	TRBJ2-1	NA	TGTGCCAGCAGCGAAGCTAGCGGGAGCTTTGAGCAGTTCTTC	CASSEASGSFEQFF
TRBD1	TRBV28	TRBJ1-2	few	TGTGCCAGCAGGCCACAGGGGCCGCCGGATGGCTACACCTTC	CASRPQGPPDGYTF
NA	TRBV7-2	TRBJ1-2	NA	TGTGCCAGCAGCCCTGTGGCGGAAAAGTATGGCTACACCTTC	CASSPVAEKYGYTF
NA	TRBV28	TRBJ1-2	NA	TGTGCCAGCAGTCCTTCCGGTCTTCGCGGCTACACCTTC	CASSPSGLRGYTF
NA	TRBV18	TRBJ1-3	NA	TGTGCCAGCTCACCACAGAGGAGCTCTGGAAACACCATATATTTT	CASSPQRSSGNTIYF
NA	TRBV5-1	TRBJ2-3	NA	TGCGCCAGCAGCCCAGGATCCCGAGGGACGCAGTATTTT	CASSPGSRGTQYF
NA	TRBV5-4	TRBJ1-4	NA	TGTGCCAGCAGCTCCGCTACTACAACTAATGAAAAACTGTTTTTT	CASSSATTTNEKLFF
TRBD1	TRBV7-9	TRBJ1-2	NA	TGTGCCAGCAGCCAACAGGGGGTTGGCTATGGCTACACCTTC	CASSQQGVGYGYTF
NA	TRBV7-9	TRBJ1-1	NA	TGTGCCAGCAGCCTTTCTAGTGAAGCTTTCTTT	CASSLSSEAFF
NA	TRBV11-2	TRBJ1-5	NA	TGTGCCAGCAGCTTAAACTATGATCAGCCCCAGCATTTT	CASSLNYDQPQHF
NA	TRBV21-1	TRBJ1-5	few	TGTGCCAGCAGCAAAGGACAGGGCAATCAGCCCCAGCATTTT	CASSKGQGNQPQHF
NA	TRBV30	TRBJ1-3	NA	TGTGCCTGGAGTCGGGGGGGCAAGTCTGGAAACACCATATATTTT	CAWSRGGKSGNTIYF